This T cell receptor (beta chain) emerged from a study of neurological immune-mediated disorders. Study-level findings and limits: With the multiple sclerosis repertoire cluster, none of the clinical or MRI features showed an association.

It was from 2 million PBMCs stored at -80 C that the unsorted libraries were obtained. This clonotype showed up many times. Its antigen is not known. Synthesis of cDNA was accomplished via 5'RACE employing 10-nucleotide random UMIs. Over 170 million TCR-beta sequences from 15-18 subjects came out of each sequencing run. TCRdb itself ran the 5' RACE reads through MiXCR, one entry per CDR3 protein. The sample lists 65,000 to 75,000 distinct CDR3 sequences; approximately 4.6% were seen once. CDR1 and CDR2 (germline): SSHAT, FNYEAQ (reference sequence). V shed 5 bases and J 5 bases; nucleotides not matched to a gene: 9. The CDR3 extends over 17 amino acids.

The sequencing input was PBMCs. J is TRBJ2-1 and V is TRBV7-7; 13 bases map to TRBD2. This receptor was identified in a woman between 65 and 79 years old with multiple sclerosis. The CDR3 DNA follows: TGTGCCAGCAGCCGAACATTCGGGACTAGCGGGGACAATGAGCAGTTCTTC. This codes for CASSRTFGTSGDNEQFF.